Following are 31 T cell receptor beta chains from one sample sequenced in a study of CD8+CD57+ T cells in acquired aplastic anemia. Genomic DNA, serving as template, underwent TCR beta VDJ and CDR3 profiling. From the reads, TCRdb called clonotypes with MiXCR, one entry per CDR3 protein. Of some 160,000 distinct CDR3 sequences listed, over 40% are singletons. Patients chosen for sequencing had CD8+CD57+ cells that had expanded, as shown by flow cytometry. The material sequenced was sorted CD4+, CD8+, or CD8+CD57+ T cells (not recorded which) from PBMCs. The origin of the receptors is a human donor with aplastic anemia.

There are many counts of this clonotype. V is TRBV25-1 and J is TRBJ1-3; the D is unclear. The CDR3 is made up of 16 amino acids. Germline V gives CDR1 MGHDK, CDR2 SYGVNS. V was trimmed by 0 bases and J by 2 bases, leaving 11 bases between them. The CDR3 is CASSEYMGGTGNTIYF. In DNA, the CDR3 is TGTGCCAGCAGTGAATATATGGGAGGGACTGGAAACACCATATATTTT.

This clonotype was observed many times. V gene TRBV14 combines with J gene TRBJ2-5; 8 bases are a match to TRBD2. The CDR3 runs 13 residues. CDR1 is SGHDN and CDR2 is FVKESK in the germline V gene. The CDR3 sequence is CSGVAGGGGTQYF. The CDR3 DNA sequence: TGTTCCGGGGTGGCGGGGGGCGGCGGGACCCAGTACTTC.

The chain links TRBV2 to TRBJ2-7; 8 nucleotides match TRBD1. The length of the CDR3 is 12 residues. V lost 9 bases, J lost 2 bases, and 3 bases stayed unmatched. Per the germline V gene, CDR1 is SNHLY and CDR2 is FYNNEI. CDR3 sequence (DNA): TGTGCCAGAAGGACAGGGCCCTACGAGCAGTACGTC. This gives the protein CARRTGPYEQYV.

In its sample, this clonotype was seen a few times. The rearrangement links TRBV29-1 to TRBJ1-5; D possibly corresponds to TRBD1 (6 bases). CDR1 is SQVTM, CDR2 ANQGSEA, per germline. Between the trimmed V and J ends, which lost 8 bases and 4 bases, there was a span of 12 bases. The CDR3 extends over 12 amino acids. This CDR3 reads CSLDSNNQPQHF. CDR3 sequence (DNA): TGCAGCCTGGACAGTAATAATCAGCCCCAGCATTTT.

This clonotype occurred a few times. The V gene is TRBV27, the J gene TRBJ1-6; D possibly corresponds to TRBD1 (6 bases). The V end was cut by 5 bases, the J end by 4 bases, with 21 bases between. The CDR3 has 18 amino acids. Germline CDR1 MNHEY, CDR2 SMNVEV (reference sequence). The CDR3 loop is CASSITGFRVRYNSPLHF. The CDR3 DNA is TGTGCCAGCAGTATTACAGGGTTTAGAGTACGTTATAATTCACCCCTCCACTTT.

This chain links TRBV5-1 with TRBJ2-1; 8 bases are shared with TRBD2. In germline, CDR1 is SGHRS, CDR2 YFSETQ. The CDR3 has 15 amino acids. Trimming at V came to 0 bases and at J to 4 bases, leaving 3 bases not matched to a gene. The CDR3 loop is CASSLGLAQYNEQFF. CDR3 bases: TGCGCCAGCAGCTTGGGACTAGCGCAATACAATGAGCAGTTCTTC.

In its sample, this clonotype was seen many times. The chain links TRBV9 to TRBJ1-2; TRBD1 is a possible D gene (5 bases). Trimming pared 2 bases from V and 11 bases from J, leaving 10 bases between. CDR3 size: 11 residues. Germline loops: CDR1 SGDLS, CDR2 YYNGEE. The CDR3 sequence is CASSVPGSYTF. Here the CDR3 DNA reads TGTGCCAGCAGCGTCCCAGGGTCGTACACCTTC.

This clonotype was seen at least ten times. This chain links TRBV20-1 with TRBJ2-7, with a weak D call TRBD2 (6 bases). The germline V gene encodes CDR1 DFQATT and CDR2 SNEGSKA (reference sequence). CDR3 length: 16 residues. V was cut by 0 bases and J by 4 bases, with 19 bases left in between. The CDR3 sequence: CSARDTSPGSSYEQYF. CDR3 in DNA: TGCAGTGCTAGAGATACCTCCCCCGGGAGTTCTTACGAGCAGTACTTC.

As for this clonotype: This CDR3 is missing its conserved last phenylalanine or tryptophan, likely due to a read error. The chain employs TRBV10-3 and TRBJ2-1; no firm D call. The CDR3 spans 14 residues. Germline V gene lookup returns CDR1 ENHRY and CDR2 SYGVKD. The CDR3: CAVSNRGTSNEQFY. DNA for the CDR3: TGTGCCGTCAGTAACAGAGGAACTTCAAATGAGCAGTTCTAC.

Only a few counts were recorded for this clonotype. The J gene is TRBJ2-3, the V gene TRBV24-1; D not certain. The V and J ends lost 1 base and 3 bases respectively, with 16 bases between them. CDR3 size: 17 residues. Germline assignment: CDR1 KGHDR and CDR2 SFDVKD. The CDR3 DNA sequence: TGTGCCACCAGTGATTTCTACGTAAGGGCAGAGACAGATACGCAGTATTTT. Residues: CATSDFYVRAETDTQYF.

This CDR3 is CASSLLGQGANYEQFF. In DNA form, the CDR3 reads TGTGCCAGCAGCTTACTTGGGCAGGGGGCGAACTACGAGCAGTTCTTC. The rearrangement joins TRBV11-2 to TRBJ2-1; TRBD1 matches at 8 bases. This CDR3 is built from 16 residues. J gave up 10 bases and V 2 bases, and 13 bases lay outside the gene matches. Germline V CDR1 and CDR2: SGHAT, FQNNGV.

V gene TRBV7-8 combines with J gene TRBJ1-2; 8 bases agree with TRBD1. Per the germline V gene, CDR1 is SGHVS and CDR2 is FQNEAQ. This CDR3 has 12 amino acids. After removal of 4 bases from V and 8 bases from J, the junction contained 3 bases not matched to a gene. The DNA for the CDR3 is TGTGCCAGCAGCTCGGACAGGGACGGCTACACCTTC. Translation: CASSSDRDGYTF. The full variable domain, completed using reference TRBV7-8 and TRBJ1-2, is GAGVSQSPRYKVAKRGQDVALRCDPISGHVSLFWYQQALGQGPEFLTYFQNEAQLDKSGLPSDRFFAERPEGSVSTLKIQRTQQEDSAVYLCASSSDRDGYTFGSGTRLTVV.

In its sample, this clonotype was seen many times. The chain uses TRBV9 and TRBJ1-3; maybe TRBD1 (5 bases). The CDR3 length is 16 residues. Germline V gene sequence: CDR1 SGDLS, CDR2 YYNGEE. Between the trimmed V and J ends, which lost 0 bases and 0 bases, there was a span of 10 bases. CDR3: CASSVGWGFSGNTIYF. In DNA form, the CDR3 reads TGTGCCAGCAGCGTAGGGTGGGGGTTCTCTGGAAACACCATATATTTT.

The rearrangement joins TRBV11-2 to TRBJ1-5; a possible D gene is TRBD1 (6 bases). This CDR3 is 17 amino acids long. With 5 bases removed from V and 8 bases from J, the gap between germline ends came to 25 bases. The germline V gene has CDR1 SGHAT and CDR2 FQNNGV. The CDR3 region has the DNA TGTGCCAGCAGCACCGTTGGGGGTACGGGGGCAGGTAAGCCCCAGCATTTT. Translated, it gives CASSTVGGTGAGKPQHF.

This clonotype appeared many times. The chain links TRBV6-5 to TRBJ2-3; D unclear. This CDR3 contains 15 residues. Trimming took off 2 bases at V and 2 bases at J, with 11 bases between the two ends. Germline V gives CDR1 MNHEY, CDR2 SVGAGI. CDR3: CASSYQGSYTDTQYF. CDR3 bases: TGTGCCAGCAGTTACCAAGGATCCTACACAGATACGCAGTATTTT.

This clonotype came up a few times. Possible read error: a much larger clone is one base away. The chain employs TRBV3-1 and TRBJ1-6; TRBD1 matches 8 bases. Germline V CDR1 and CDR2: LGHDT, YNNKEL (reference sequence). This CDR3 has 15 residues. CDR3 sequence reads: CARRATGTGESPLHF. The CDR3 DNA follows: TGTGCCCGCAGAGCCACCGGGACAGGCGAATCACCCCTCCACTTT.

The rearrangement uses TRBV4-3 and TRBJ2-3, with D possibly TRBD2 on 7 matching bases. From germline, CDR1 is LGHNA and CDR2 YSLEER. The CDR3 has 14 residues. V was trimmed by 0 bases and J by 6 bases, leaving 10 bases between them. This CDR3 reads CASSQDAGADTQYF. CDR3 nucleotides: TGCGCCAGCAGCCAAGATGCGGGGGCGGATACGCAGTATTTT.

This chain joins TRBV11-1 and TRBJ2-7; D might be TRBD2 (5 bases). Trimming pared 5 bases from V and 0 bases from J, leaving 14 bases between. The CDR3 consists of 15 residues. The germline CDR1 and CDR2 sequences are SGHAT and FQDESV (reference sequence). In nucleotides, the CDR3 is TGTGCCAGCAGCCAAGGTAGCGAGAGCTCCTACGAGCAGTACTTC. It yields the protein CASSQGSESSYEQYF. Based on the CDR3 plus reference TRBV11-1 and TRBJ2-7, the full variable domain is EAEVAQSPRYKITEKSQAVAFWCDPISGHATLYWYRQILGQGPELLVQFQDESVVDDSQLPKDRFSAERLKGVDSTLKIQPAELGDSAMYLCASSQGSESSYEQYFGPGTRLTVT.

This clonotype has more than one count but fewer than ten. This chain links TRBV19 with TRBJ1-2; D is perhaps TRBD1 (6 bases). V was shortened by 7 bases and J by 7 bases, with 16 bases between the two germline ends. Looked up from germline, CDR1 is LNHDA and CDR2 is SQIVND (reference sequence). The length of the CDR3 is 13 residues. CDR3 sequence: CASMGRGSSGYTF. The DNA for the CDR3 is TGTGCCAGTATGGGCAGGGGAAGTTCTGGCTACACCTTC. Filled out from reference TRBV19 and TRBJ1-2, the complete variable domain reads DGGITQSPKYLFRKEGQNVTLSCEQNLNHDAMYWYRQDPGQGLRLIYYSQIVNDFQKGDIAEGYSVSREKKESFPLTVTSAQKNPTAFYLCASMGRGSSGYTFGSGTRLTVV.

At least ten counts were recorded for this clonotype. The chain combines TRBV20-1 with TRBJ1-5; TRBD1 matches at 8 bases. Germline V gene lookup returns CDR1 DFQATT and CDR2 SNEGSKA (reference sequence). J was trimmed by 5 bases and V by 1 base; bases with no gene match: 10. There are 16 residues in the CDR3. For the CDR3, the DNA is TGCAGTGCTAGAGTTAATGCCGGGACAGGAGATCAGCCCCAGCATTTT. It specifies CSARVNAGTGDQPQHF.

In the case of this clonotype: It may be a read error: a sequence one base away is much more abundant. Without the conserved terminal phenylalanine or tryptophan, this CDR3 likely stems from a read error. The chain carries TRBV6-2 or TRBV6-3 and TRBJ1-2; tentative D call: TRBD1 (6 bases). Germline V gene data show CDR1 as MNHEY and CDR2 as SVGEGT. CDR3 length: 13 amino acids. Trimming shortened V by 10 bases and J by 0 bases, and 12 bases separated the two germline ends. CDR3 region: CATVDSANYGYTL. CDR3 sequence (DNA): TGTGCCACCGTGGACAGTGCTAACTATGGCTACACCCTC.

This clonotype has at least ten counts. This chain connects TRBV20-1 to TRBJ2-5; 7 nucleotides match TRBD1. The length of the CDR3 is 13 residues. The germline V gene encodes CDR1 DFQATT and CDR2 SNEGSKA (reference sequence). V shed 5 bases, J shed 9 bases, and the junction held 12 bases outside the gene matches. The DNA of the CDR3 is TGCAGTGCTGGGGACAGCAAATTGAATGCCCAGTACTTC. Protein product: CSAGDSKLNAQYF.

This chain connects TRBV5-4 to TRBJ2-1, with 13 bases lining up with TRBD2. In germline, CDR1 is SGHNT, CDR2 YYREEE (reference sequence). The CDR3 loop spans 14 amino acids. J lost 8 bases, V lost 5 bases, and 4 bases had no gene match. This CDR3 reads CASSGLAGVYEQFF. In DNA, the CDR3 is TGTGCCAGCAGTGGACTAGCGGGAGTGTATGAGCAGTTCTTC.

As to this clonotype: This may arise from a read error, as a much more abundant clone is one base away. The chain couples TRBV4-1 to TRBJ2-7; D gene ambiguous. This CDR3 spans 16 amino acids. Germline V CDR1 and CDR2: MGHRA, YSYEKL. The CDR3 DNA is TGCGCCAGCTGCCAAGGTAGATCCCCACCACACCACGAGCAGTACTTC. This codes for CASCQGRSPPHHEQYF.

This clonotype was recorded at least ten times. The chain is built from TRBV19 and TRBJ1-2; 7 bases are shared with TRBD1. Germline values: CDR1 LNHDA, CDR2 SQIVND (reference sequence). The CDR3 consists of 15 residues. Losses at the gene ends were 4 bases for V and 0 bases for J; bases not matched to a gene: 5. CDR3 in DNA: TGTGCCAGTAGTAACGACAGGGCGGCTAACTATGGCTACACCTTC. It codes for CASSNDRAANYGYTF.

This clonotype was seen at least ten times. The chain links TRBV29-1 to TRBJ2-4; D possibly uses TRBD1 or TRBD2 (5 bases each). From germline, CDR1 is SQVTM and CDR2 ANQGSEA. V lost 3 bases to trimming and J lost 6 bases, with 12 bases between them. This CDR3 is built from 13 residues. DNA for the CDR3: TGCAGCGTTGATGGTGGTGGGGGAAACATTCAGTACTTC. This translates into CSVDGGGGNIQYF.

The chain links TRBV7-9 to TRBJ2-5; the match to TRBD1 covers 7 bases. The CDR3 contains 13 residues. In germline, CDR1 is SEHNR, CDR2 FQNEAQ (reference sequence). The junction had 5 bases not matched to a gene; V was cut back by 5 bases and J by 5 bases. Here the CDR3 reads CASSQQGRETQYF. The CDR3 DNA is TGTGCCAGCAGCCAACAGGGGCGGGAGACCCAGTACTTC.

The chain combines TRBV29-1 with TRBJ2-7; 8 nucleotides agree with TRBD2. Trimming removed 4 bases from V and 2 bases from J; junction bases left unmatched: 4. In germline, CDR1 is SQVTM, CDR2 ANQGSEA. CDR3 size: 13 residues. The CDR3 DNA sequence: TGCAGCGTTGGGTTAGCGGGGACCTACGAGCAGTACTTC. Translating gives CSVGLAGTYEQYF.

There are many counts of this clonotype. The chain couples TRBV6-4 to TRBJ2-3; no firm D call. In germline, CDR1 is MRHNA, CDR2 SNTAGT. Trimming removed 0 bases from V and 7 bases from J, with 5 bases in between. The CDR3 has 12 residues. DNA of the CDR3: TGTGCCAGCAGTGACTCGGGTTATACGCAGTATTTT. Its translation is CASSDSGYTQYF.

This clonotype occurred once. The J gene is TRBJ1-1, the V gene TRBV2; D ambiguous. The CDR3 is made up of 10 amino acids. V was pared by 7 bases and J by 7 bases, with 7 bases between. Germline V gene lookup returns CDR1 SNHLY and CDR2 FYNNEI. CDR3 sequence reads: CASTALEAFF. In DNA form, the CDR3 reads TGTGCCAGCACGGCCCTTGAAGCTTTCTTT.

This clonotype was counted ten times or more. The chain couples TRBV19 to TRBJ2-7; D possibly corresponds to TRBD2 (7 bases). CDR3 length: 16 residues. V gave up 5 bases and J gave up 0 bases, with 17 bases separating them. The germline CDR1 and CDR2 sequences are LNHDA and SQIVND (reference sequence). CDR3 DNA sequence: TGTGCCAGTAGTCTCCCGAGGGGGGGGGTCTCCTACGAGCAGTACTTC. It translates to CASSLPRGGVSYEQYF.